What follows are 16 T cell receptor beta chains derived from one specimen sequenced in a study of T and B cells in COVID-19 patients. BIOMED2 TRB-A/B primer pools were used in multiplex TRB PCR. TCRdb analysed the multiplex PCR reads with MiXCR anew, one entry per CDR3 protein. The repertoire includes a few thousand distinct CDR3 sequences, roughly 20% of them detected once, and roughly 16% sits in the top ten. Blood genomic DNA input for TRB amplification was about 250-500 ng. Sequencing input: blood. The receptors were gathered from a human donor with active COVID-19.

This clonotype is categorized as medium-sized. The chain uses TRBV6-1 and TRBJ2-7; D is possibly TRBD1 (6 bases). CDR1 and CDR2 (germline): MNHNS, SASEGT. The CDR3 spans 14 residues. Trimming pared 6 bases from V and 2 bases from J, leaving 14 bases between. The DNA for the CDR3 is TGTGCCAGCAGCGCAGGGGCGATCGCCTACGAGCAGTACTTC. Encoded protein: CASSAGAIAYEQYF.

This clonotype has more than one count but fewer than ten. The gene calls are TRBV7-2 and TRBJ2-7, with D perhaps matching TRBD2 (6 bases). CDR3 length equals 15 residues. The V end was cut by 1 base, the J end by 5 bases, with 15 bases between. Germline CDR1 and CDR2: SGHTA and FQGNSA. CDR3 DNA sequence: TGTGCCAGCAGCTTAGTTCAGTCGGGAGTCGACGAGCAGTACTTC. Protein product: CASSLVQSGVDEQYF.

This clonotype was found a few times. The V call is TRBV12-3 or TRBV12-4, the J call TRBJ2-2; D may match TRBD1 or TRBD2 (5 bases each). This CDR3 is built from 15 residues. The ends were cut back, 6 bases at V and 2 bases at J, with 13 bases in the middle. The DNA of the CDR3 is TGTGCCAGCAGCCCCCCCGGGACCAACACCGGGGAGCTGTTTTTT. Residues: CASSPPGTNTGELFF.

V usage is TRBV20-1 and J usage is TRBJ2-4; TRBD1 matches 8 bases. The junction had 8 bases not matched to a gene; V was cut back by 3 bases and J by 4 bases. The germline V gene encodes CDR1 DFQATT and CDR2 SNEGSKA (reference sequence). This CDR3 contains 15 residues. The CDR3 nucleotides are TGCAGTGCTAGCTCCGGACAGGGCGGAAAAAACATTCAGTACTTC. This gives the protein CSASSGQGGKNIQYF.

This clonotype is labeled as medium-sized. CDR3 amino acids: CASSISGDSGANVLTF. As DNA, the CDR3 is TGTGCCAGTAGTATATCAGGGGATTCTGGGGCCAACGTCCTGACTTTC. The genes are TRBV19 and TRBJ2-6; a weak D match, TRBD1 (6 bases). The CDR3 has 16 amino acids. Deletions cut 2 bases from V and 1 base from J, with 9 bases between. Germline CDR1 LNHDA, CDR2 SQIVND (reference sequence).

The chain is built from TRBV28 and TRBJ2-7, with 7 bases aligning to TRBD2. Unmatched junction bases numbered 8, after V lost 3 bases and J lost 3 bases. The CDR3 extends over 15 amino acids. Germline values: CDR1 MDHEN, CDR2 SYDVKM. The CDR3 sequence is CASSLGLRLGYEQYF. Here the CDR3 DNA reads TGTGCCAGCAGTTTGGGACTAAGGCTCGGCTACGAGCAGTACTTC.

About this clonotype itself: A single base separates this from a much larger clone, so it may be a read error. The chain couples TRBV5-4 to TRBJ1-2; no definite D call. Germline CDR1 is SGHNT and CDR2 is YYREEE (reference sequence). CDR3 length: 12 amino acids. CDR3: CASGLYKEGDTF. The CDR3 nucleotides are TGTGCCAGCGGCTTATATAAGGAGGGCGACACCTTC.

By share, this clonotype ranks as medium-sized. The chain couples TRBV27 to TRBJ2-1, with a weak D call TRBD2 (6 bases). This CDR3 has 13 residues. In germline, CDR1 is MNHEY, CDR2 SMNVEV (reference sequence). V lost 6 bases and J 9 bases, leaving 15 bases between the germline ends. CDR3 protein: CASSRALASEQFF. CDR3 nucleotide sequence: TGTGCCAGCAGCCGTGCACTAGCCAGTGAGCAGTTCTTC.

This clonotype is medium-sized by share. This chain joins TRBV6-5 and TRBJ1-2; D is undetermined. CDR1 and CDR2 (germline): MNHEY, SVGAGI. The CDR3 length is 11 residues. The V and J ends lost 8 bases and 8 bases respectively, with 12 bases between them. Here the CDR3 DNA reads TGTGCCAGCGGCCCGGTGGAGGGCTACACCTTC. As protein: CASGPVEGYTF.

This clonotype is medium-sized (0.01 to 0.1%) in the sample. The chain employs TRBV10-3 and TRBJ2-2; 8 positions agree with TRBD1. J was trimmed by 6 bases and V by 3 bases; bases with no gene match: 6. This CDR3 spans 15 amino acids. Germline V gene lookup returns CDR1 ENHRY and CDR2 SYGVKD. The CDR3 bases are TGTGCCATCAGTGAATCGACAGGGGTATCCGGGGAGCTGTTTTTT. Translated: CAISESTGVSGELFF.

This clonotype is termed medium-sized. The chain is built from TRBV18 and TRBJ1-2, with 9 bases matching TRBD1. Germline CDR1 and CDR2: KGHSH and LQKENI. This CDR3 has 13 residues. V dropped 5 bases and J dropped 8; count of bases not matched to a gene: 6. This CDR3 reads CASSTPDRGGYTF. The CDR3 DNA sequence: TGTGCCAGCTCAACCCCGGACAGGGGAGGCTACACCTTC.

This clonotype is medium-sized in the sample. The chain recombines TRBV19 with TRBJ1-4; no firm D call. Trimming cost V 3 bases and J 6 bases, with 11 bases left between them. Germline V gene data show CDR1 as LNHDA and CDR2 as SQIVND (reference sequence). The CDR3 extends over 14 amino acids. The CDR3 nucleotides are TGTGCCAGTAGTATTAGGGCACGAGATGAAAAACTGTTTTTT. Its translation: CASSIRARDEKLFF.

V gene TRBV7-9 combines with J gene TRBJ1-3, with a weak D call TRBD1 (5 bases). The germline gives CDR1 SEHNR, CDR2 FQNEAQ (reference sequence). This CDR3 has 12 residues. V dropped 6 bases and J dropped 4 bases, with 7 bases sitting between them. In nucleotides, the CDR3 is TGTGCCAGCAGAGGGGCAGGAAACACCATATATTTT. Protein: CASRGAGNTIYF.

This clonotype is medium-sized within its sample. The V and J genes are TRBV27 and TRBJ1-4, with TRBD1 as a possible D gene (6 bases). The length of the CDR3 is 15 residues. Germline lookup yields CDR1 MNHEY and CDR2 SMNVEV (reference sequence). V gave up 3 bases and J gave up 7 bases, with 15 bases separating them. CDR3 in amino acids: CASSFYKGGGEKLFF. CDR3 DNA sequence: TGTGCCAGCAGTTTTTATAAGGGAGGGGGTGAAAAACTGTTTTTT.

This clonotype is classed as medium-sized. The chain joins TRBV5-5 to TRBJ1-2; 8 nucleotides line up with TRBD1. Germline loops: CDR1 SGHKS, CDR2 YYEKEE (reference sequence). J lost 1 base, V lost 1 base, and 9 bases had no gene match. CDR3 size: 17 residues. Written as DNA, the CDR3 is TGTGCCAGCAGCTTGACGGCAGGGGGCAGGATTAACTATGGCTACACCTTC. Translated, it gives CASSLTAGGRINYGYTF.

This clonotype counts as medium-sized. The CDR3 bases are TGTGCCAGCACCGCGGGGACAGGGGGCTACGCCGGGGAGCTGTTTTTT. This translates into CASTAGTGGYAGELFF. The gene calls are TRBV12-3 or TRBV12-4 and TRBJ2-2, with TRBD1 matching 12 bases. V trimming: 7 bases; J trimming: 6 bases; junction bases outside the gene matches: 9. This CDR3 is 16 amino acids long.